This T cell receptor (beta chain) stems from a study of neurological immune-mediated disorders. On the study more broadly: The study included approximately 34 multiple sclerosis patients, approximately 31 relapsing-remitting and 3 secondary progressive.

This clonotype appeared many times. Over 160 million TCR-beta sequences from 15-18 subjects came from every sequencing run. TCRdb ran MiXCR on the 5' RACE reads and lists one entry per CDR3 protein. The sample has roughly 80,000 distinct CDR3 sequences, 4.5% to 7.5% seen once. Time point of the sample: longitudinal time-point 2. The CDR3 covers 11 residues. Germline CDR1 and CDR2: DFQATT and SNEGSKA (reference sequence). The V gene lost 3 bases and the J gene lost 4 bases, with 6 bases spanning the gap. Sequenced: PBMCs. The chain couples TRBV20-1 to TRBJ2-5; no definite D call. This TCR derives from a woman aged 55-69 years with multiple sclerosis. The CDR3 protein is CSARPVETQYF. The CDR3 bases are TGCAGTGCTAGGCCCGTAGAGACCCAGTACTTC.